The clone carrying this T cell receptor beta chain has just one count. What it binds is unknown. The record originates from a study of T cells after yellow fever vaccination. Findings and limits, study-wide: Peaking faster, on day 5 versus 15, the secondary response was nonetheless weaker. FACS-sorted repertoires could harbor abundant contaminating bulk-population clonotypes. Researchers noted that a small share of clonotypes showed up in both CD4 and CD8 compartments.

J was trimmed by 12 bases and V by 4 bases; bases with no gene match: 15. The CDR3 is 16 amino acids. Germline CDR1 SGHKS, CDR2 YYEKEE (reference sequence). The study made its TCR cDNA through 5'RACE template switching. That step introduced a universal primer site along with UMIs. TCRdb reanalysed the 5' RACE reads using MiXCR and keeps one entry per CDR3 protein. This table holds about 630,000 distinct CDR3 sequences, 9% to 15% found once. Sample: PBMCs, taken on the day of the yellow fever booster vaccination. The genes are TRBV5-5 and TRBJ1-5; 11 nucleotides line up with TRBD1. This TCR was recovered from a man aged 30 to 39 who received the YFV17D yellow fever vaccine. This CDR3 reads CASSLHPGQGGWSQHF. CDR3 coding DNA: TGTGCCAGCAGCCTACACCCGGGACAGGGGGGATGGAGCCAGCATTTT. The full variable domain, in which reference TRBV5-5 and TRBJ1-5 provide the parts outside the CDR3, is DAGVTQSPTHLIKTRGQQVTLRCSPISGHKSVSWYQQVLGQGPQFIFQYYEKEERGRGNFPDRFSARQFPNYSSELNVNALLLGDSALYLCASSLHPGQGGWSQHFGDGTRLSIL.